Reported below is one T cell receptor beta chain. This record belongs to a study of blood T cell repertoires in COVID-19. Study-level information: PBMCs, B-cell-depleted T cells, or T cells provided the cDNA or gDNA that made up the material.

Data came from immunoSEQ multiplex PCR; TCRdb stores just in-frame clones and leaves some out. This table has roughly 230,000 clones, roughly 90% appearing once. V lost 5 bases and J 15 bases, leaving 12 bases between the germline ends. This CDR3 has 11 amino acids. Germline V gene lookup returns CDR1 KGHDR and CDR2 SFDVKD. The sequenced material came from peripheral blood. V is TRBV24-1 and J is TRBJ1-4, with D possibly matching TRBD1 (6 bases). This sequence originates from an older woman with COVID-19, enrolled during active disease. In DNA form, the CDR3 reads TGTGCCACCAGTGGTGGGGGCCCGGTGTTTTTT. It is translated as CATSGGGPVFF.